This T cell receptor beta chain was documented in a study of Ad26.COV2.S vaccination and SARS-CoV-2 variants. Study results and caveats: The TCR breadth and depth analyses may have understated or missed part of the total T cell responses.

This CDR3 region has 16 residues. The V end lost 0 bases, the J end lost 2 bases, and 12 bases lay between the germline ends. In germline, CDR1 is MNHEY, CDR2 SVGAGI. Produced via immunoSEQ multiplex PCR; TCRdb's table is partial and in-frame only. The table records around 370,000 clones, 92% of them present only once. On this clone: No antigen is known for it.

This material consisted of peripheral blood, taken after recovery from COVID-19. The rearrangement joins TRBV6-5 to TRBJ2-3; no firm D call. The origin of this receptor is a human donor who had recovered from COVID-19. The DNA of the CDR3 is TGTGCCAGCAGTTACTCGAGTGGGTCCCCCACAGATACGCAGTATTTT. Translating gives CASSYSSGSPTDTQYF.